This is a list of T cell receptor beta chains from one sample in a study of blood T cell repertoires in COVID-19. Clones were sequenced by immunoSEQ multiplex PCR, and TCRdb holds only the in-frame ones, with some missing. The data hold over 250,000 clones, with roughly 86% observed a single time. The sample comprised PBMCs or T cells enriched from blood (not recorded which). Receptors originate from a woman between 18 and 29 years old who had recovered from COVID-19. Both conserved end residues are part of each CDR3. The D gene is left open where the match is weak. The size field is filled for only some rows; it gives once, few, many or a size class.

v_gene: TRBV16
j_gene: TRBJ1-2
abundance: NA
d_gene: NA
CDR3aa: CASSPRTVQGGYTF
CDR3nt: TGTGCCAGCAGCCCGCGGACAGTTCAAGGAGGCTACACCTTC

v_gene: TRBV19
j_gene: TRBJ1-1
abundance: once
d_gene: TRBD1
CDR3aa: CASSIPPDRGHTEAFF
CDR3nt: TGTGCCAGTAGTATCCCCCCGGACAGGGGGCACACTGAAGCTTTCTTT

v_gene: TRBV7-9
j_gene: TRBJ2-5
abundance: NA
d_gene: NA
CDR3aa: CASSTGVGGRETQYF
CDR3nt: TGTGCCAGCAGCACAGGGGTTGGGGGGAGAGAGACCCAGTACTTC

v_gene: TRBV15
j_gene: TRBJ2-2
abundance: NA
d_gene: TRBD2
CDR3aa: CATSRGTMGELFF
CDR3nt: TGTGCCACCAGCAGGGGGACTATGGGGGAGCTGTTTTTT

v_gene: TRBV2
j_gene: TRBJ1-4
abundance: NA
d_gene: NA
CDR3aa: CASLAHRVLTNEKLFF
CDR3nt: TGTGCCAGCCTGGCCCACAGGGTTTTGACTAATGAAAAACTGTTTTTT

v_gene: TRBV7-2
j_gene: TRBJ1-2
abundance: NA
d_gene: NA
CDR3aa: CASSLSSGRRYGYTF
CDR3nt: TGTGCCAGCAGCCTAAGCTCCGGGAGGCGATATGGCTACACCTTC

v_gene: TRBV9
j_gene: TRBJ2-3
abundance: NA
d_gene: NA
CDR3aa: CASSPLLRFTDTQYF
CDR3nt: TGTGCCAGCAGCCCTCTCTTGCGATTCACAGATACGCAGTATTTT

v_gene: TRBV11-2
j_gene: TRBJ1-2
abundance: NA
d_gene: TRBD1
CDR3aa: CASSLFQGAGYGYTF
CDR3nt: TGTGCCAGCAGCTTATTCCAGGGGGCAGGGTATGGCTACACCTTC

v_gene: TRBV28
j_gene: TRBJ1-6
abundance: NA
d_gene: NA
CDR3aa: CASSLSTGYNSPLHF
CDR3nt: TGTGCCAGCAGTTTATCCACAGGGTACAATTCACCCCTCCACTTT

v_gene: TRBV2
j_gene: TRBJ1-4
abundance: few
d_gene: TRBD1
CDR3aa: CASSATGTENEKLFF
CDR3nt: TGTGCCAGCAGTGCAACCGGGACAGAGAATGAAAAACTGTTTTTT

v_gene: TRBV5-6
j_gene: TRBJ2-5
abundance: NA
d_gene: NA
CDR3aa: CASSFAGRETQYF
CDR3nt: TGTGCCAGCAGCTTTGCGGGGAGAGAGACCCAGTACTTC

v_gene: TRBV6-2/TRBV6-3
j_gene: TRBJ2-3
abundance: NA
d_gene: TRBD1
CDR3aa: CASSYSPSDTGGNTDTQYF
CDR3nt: TGTGCCAGCAGTTACTCCCCGAGTGACACAGGGGGCAATACAGATACGCAGTATTTT

v_gene: TRBV9
j_gene: TRBJ1-2
abundance: NA
d_gene: NA
CDR3aa: CASSVQGADGYTF
CDR3nt: TGTGCCAGCAGCGTTCAAGGGGCGGATGGCTACACCTTC

v_gene: TRBV27
j_gene: TRBJ1-1
abundance: NA
d_gene: NA
CDR3aa: CASSFNPQLMNTEAFF
CDR3nt: TGTGCCAGCAGTTTCAATCCTCAGTTGATGAACACTGAAGCTTTCTTT

v_gene: TRBV28
j_gene: TRBJ1-1
abundance: NA
d_gene: NA
CDR3aa: CASSPPGGRVTEAFF
CDR3nt: TGTGCCAGCAGTCCTCCCGGGGGGCGGGTGACTGAAGCTTTCTTT

v_gene: TRBV28
j_gene: TRBJ2-1
abundance: NA
d_gene: NA
CDR3aa: CASSLRRDSYNEQFF
CDR3nt: TGTGCCAGCAGTTTAAGGAGGGACTCCTACAATGAGCAGTTCTTC

v_gene: TRBV6-6
j_gene: TRBJ1-1
abundance: NA
d_gene: NA
CDR3aa: CASSQTGRNTEAFF
CDR3nt: TGTGCCAGCAGCCAGACAGGTCGAAACACTGAAGCTTTCTTT

v_gene: TRBV15
j_gene: TRBJ2-1
abundance: NA
d_gene: TRBD2
CDR3aa: CATSRKGGLANYNEQFF
CDR3nt: TGTGCCACCAGCAGAAAGGGGGGACTAGCGAACTACAATGAGCAGTTCTTC

v_gene: TRBV28
j_gene: TRBJ2-3
abundance: NA
d_gene: NA
CDR3aa: CASRAPREWSADTQYF
CDR3nt: TGTGCCAGCAGAGCCCCCCGGGAGTGGAGTGCAGATACGCAGTATTTT

v_gene: TRBV25-1
j_gene: TRBJ1-1
abundance: NA
d_gene: NA
CDR3aa: CASTLQGGTEAFF
CDR3nt: TGTGCCAGCACCCTACAGGGTGGGACTGAAGCTTTCTTT

v_gene: TRBV6-6
j_gene: TRBJ2-7
abundance: NA
d_gene: TRBD1
CDR3aa: CASSWPGQGSYEQYF
CDR3nt: TGTGCCAGCAGTTGGCCGGGACAGGGGTCATACGAGCAGTACTTC

v_gene: TRBV7-2
j_gene: TRBJ1-5
abundance: NA
d_gene: NA
CDR3aa: CASSLSPAGSNQPQHF
CDR3nt: TGTGCCAGCAGCTTAAGTCCTGCAGGGAGCAATCAGCCCCAGCATTTT